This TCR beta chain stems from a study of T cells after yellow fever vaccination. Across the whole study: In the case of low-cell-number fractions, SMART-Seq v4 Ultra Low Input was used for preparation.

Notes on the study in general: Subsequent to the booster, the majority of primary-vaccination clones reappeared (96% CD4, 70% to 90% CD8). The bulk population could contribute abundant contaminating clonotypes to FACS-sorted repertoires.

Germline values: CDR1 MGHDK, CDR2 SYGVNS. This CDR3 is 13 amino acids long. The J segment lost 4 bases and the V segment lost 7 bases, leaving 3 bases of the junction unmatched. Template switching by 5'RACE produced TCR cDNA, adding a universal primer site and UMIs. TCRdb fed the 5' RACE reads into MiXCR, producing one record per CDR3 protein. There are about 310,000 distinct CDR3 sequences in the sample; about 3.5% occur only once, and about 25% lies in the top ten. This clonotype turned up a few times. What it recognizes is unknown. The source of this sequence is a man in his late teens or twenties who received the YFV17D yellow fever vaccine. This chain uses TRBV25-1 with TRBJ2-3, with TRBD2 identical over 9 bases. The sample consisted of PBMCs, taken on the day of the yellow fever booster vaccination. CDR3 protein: CASKVAGADTQYF. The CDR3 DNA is TGTGCCAGCAAGGTAGCGGGGGCAGATACGCAGTATTTT.